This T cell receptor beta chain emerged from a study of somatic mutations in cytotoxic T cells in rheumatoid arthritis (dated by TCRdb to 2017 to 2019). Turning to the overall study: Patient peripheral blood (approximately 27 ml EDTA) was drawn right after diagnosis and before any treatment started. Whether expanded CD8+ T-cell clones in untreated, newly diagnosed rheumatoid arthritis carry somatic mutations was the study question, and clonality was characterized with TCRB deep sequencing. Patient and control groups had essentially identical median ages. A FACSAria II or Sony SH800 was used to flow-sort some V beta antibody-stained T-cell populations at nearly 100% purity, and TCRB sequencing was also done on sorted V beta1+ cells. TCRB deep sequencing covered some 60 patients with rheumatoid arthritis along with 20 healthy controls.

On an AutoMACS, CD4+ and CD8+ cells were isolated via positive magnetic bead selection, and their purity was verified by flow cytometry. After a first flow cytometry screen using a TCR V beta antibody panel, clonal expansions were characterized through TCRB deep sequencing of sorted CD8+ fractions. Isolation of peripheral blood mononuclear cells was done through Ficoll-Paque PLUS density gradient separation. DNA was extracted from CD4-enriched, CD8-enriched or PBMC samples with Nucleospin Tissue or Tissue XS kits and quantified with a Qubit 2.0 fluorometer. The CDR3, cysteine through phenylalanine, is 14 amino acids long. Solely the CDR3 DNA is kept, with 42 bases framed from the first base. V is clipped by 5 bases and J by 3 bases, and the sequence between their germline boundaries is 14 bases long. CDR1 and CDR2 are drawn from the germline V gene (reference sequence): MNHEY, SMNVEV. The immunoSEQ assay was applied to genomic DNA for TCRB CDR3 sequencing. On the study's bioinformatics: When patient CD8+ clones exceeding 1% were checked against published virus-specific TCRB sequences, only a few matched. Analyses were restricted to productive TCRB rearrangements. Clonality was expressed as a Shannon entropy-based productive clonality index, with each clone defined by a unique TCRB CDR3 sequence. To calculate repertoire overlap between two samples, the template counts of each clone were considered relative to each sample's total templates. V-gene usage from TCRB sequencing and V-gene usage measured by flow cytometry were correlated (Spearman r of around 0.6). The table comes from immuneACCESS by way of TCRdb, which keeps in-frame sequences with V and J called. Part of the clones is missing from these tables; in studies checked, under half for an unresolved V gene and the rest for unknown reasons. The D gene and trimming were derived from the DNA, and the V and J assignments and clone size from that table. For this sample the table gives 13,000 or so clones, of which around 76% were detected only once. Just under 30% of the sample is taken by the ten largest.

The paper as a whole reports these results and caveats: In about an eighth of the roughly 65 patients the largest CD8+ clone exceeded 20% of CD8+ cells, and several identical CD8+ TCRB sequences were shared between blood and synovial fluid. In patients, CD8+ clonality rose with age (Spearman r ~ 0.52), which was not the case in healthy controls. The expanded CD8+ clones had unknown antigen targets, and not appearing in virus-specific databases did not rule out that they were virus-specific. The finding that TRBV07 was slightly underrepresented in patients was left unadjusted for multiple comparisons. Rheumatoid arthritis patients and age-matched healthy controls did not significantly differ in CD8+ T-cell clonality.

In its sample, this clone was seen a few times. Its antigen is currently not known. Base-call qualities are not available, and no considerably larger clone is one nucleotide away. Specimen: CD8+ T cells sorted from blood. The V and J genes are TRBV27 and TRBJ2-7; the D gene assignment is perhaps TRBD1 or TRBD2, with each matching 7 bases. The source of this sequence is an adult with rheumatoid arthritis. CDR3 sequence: CASSQGGIFYEQYF. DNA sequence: TGTGCCAGCAGTCAGGGGGGGATATTCTACGAGCAGTACTTC.